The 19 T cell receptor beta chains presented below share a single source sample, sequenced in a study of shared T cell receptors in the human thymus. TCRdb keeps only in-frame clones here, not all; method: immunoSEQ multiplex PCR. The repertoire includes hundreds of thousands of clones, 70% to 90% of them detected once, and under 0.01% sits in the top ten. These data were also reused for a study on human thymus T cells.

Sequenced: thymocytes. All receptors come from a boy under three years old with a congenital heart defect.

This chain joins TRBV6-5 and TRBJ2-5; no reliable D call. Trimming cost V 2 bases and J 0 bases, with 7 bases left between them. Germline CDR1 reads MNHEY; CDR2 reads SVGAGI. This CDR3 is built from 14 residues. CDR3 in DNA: TGTGCCAGCAGTTACAACGGGTACCAAGAGACCCAGTACTTC. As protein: CASSYNGYQETQYF.

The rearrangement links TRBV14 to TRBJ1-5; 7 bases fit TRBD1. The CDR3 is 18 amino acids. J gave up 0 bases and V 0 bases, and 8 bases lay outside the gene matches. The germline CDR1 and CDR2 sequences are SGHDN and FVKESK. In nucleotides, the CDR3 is TGTGCCAGCAGCCAAGAGGGCAGGGGGGAAAATAGCAATCAGCCCCAGCATTTT. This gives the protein CASSQEGRGENSNQPQHF.

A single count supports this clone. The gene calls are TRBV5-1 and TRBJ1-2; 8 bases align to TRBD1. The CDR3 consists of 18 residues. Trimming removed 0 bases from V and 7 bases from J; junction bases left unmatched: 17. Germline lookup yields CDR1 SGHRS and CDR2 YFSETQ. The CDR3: CASSLEVRGRGARSGYTF. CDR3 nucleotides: TGCGCCAGCAGCTTGGAAGTCAGGGGGCGTGGGGCTAGAAGTGGCTACACCTTC.

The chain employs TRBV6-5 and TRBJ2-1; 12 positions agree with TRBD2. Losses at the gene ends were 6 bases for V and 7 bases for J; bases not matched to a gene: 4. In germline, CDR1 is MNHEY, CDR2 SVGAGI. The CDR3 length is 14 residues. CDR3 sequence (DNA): TGTGCCAGCAGACTAGCGGGAGGCGCAAATGAGCAGTTCTTC. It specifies CASRLAGGANEQFF.

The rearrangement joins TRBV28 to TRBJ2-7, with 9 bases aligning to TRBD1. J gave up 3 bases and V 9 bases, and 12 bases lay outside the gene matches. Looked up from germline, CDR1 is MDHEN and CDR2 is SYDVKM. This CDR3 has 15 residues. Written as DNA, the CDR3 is TGTGCCAGTGAGTCCGGGACAGGGTGGTACTACGAGCAGTACTTC. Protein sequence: CASESGTGWYYEQYF.

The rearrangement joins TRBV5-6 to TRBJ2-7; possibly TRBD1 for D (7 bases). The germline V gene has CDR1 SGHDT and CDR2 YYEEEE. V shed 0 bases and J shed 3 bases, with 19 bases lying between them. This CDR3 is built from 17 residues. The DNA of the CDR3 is TGTGCCAGCAGCTTGGGGCGGCGGGGTTACAGGGGCTACGAGCAGTACTTC. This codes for CASSLGRRGYRGYEQYF.

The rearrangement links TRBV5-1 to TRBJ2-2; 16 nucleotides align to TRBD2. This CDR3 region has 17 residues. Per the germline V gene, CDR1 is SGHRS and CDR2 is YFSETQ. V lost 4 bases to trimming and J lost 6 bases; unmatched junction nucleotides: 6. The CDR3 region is CASSLGTSGRGSGELFF. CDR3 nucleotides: TGCGCCAGCAGCCTCGGGACTAGCGGGAGGGGGTCCGGGGAGCTGTTTTTT.

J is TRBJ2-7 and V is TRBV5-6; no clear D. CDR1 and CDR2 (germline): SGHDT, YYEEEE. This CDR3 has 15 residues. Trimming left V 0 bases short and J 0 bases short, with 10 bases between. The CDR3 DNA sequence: TGTGCCAGCAGCTTGGCACAGCCGAGCTCCTACGAGCAGTACTTC. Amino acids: CASSLAQPSSYEQYF.

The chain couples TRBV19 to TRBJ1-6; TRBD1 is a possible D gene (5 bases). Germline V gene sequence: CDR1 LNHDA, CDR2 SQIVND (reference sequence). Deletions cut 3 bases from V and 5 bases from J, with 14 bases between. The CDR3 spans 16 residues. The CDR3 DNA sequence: TGTGCCAGTAGTATGGGGCCCTCCAGCGATAATTCACCCCTCCACTTT. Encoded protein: CASSMGPSSDNSPLHF.

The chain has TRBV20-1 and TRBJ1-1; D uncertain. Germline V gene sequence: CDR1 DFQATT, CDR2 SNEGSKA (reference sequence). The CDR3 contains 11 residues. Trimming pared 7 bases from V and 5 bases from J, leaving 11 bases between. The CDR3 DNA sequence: TGCAGTGGGAGCCGGTTGACTGAAGCTTTCTTT. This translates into CSGSRLTEAFF.

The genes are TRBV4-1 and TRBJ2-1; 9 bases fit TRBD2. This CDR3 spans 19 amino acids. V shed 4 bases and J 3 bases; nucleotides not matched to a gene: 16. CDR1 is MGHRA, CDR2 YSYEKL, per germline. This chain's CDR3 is CASSPGTSNHLIVYNEQFF. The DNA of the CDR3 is TGCGCCAGCAGCCCGGGGACTAGCAACCATCTGATAGTCTACAATGAGCAGTTCTTC.

The CDR3: CASSFNTGKSSYNSPLHF. The DNA of the CDR3 is TGCGCCAGCAGCTTTAATACAGGAAAGAGCTCCTATAATTCACCCCTCCACTTT. The chain carries TRBV5-1 and TRBJ1-6; D possibly corresponds to TRBD1 (5 bases). Germline CDR1 SGHRS, CDR2 YFSETQ. The V and J ends lost 2 bases and 0 bases respectively, with 15 bases between them. The CDR3 is 18 residues long.

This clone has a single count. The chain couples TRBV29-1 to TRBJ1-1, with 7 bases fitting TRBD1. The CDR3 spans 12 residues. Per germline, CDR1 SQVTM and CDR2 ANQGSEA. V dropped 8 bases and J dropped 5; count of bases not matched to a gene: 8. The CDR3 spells CSCRQGGTEAFF. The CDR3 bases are TGCAGCTGCCGACAGGGCGGGACTGAAGCTTTCTTT.

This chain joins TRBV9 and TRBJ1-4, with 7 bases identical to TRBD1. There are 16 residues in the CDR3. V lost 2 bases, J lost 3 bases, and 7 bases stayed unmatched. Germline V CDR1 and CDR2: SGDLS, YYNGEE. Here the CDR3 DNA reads TGTGCCAGCAGCGTCGATCCGGGACAGCCTAATGAAAAACTGTTTTTT. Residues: CASSVDPGQPNEKLFF.

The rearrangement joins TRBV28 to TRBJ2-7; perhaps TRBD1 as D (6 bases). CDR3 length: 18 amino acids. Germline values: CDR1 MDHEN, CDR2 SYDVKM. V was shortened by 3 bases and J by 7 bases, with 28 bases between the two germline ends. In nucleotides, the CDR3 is TGTGCCAGCAGTTTGGGTCCAGCATGTTACAGGGTCCCTGGGGAGCAGTACTTC. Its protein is CASSLGPACYRVPGEQYF.

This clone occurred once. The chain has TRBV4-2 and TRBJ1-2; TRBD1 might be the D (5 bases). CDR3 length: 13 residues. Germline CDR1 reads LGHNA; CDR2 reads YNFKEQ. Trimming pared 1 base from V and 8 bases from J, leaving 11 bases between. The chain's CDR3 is CASSQGGADGYTF. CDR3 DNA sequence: TGTGCCAGCAGCCAAGGGGGCGCGGACGGCTACACCTTC.

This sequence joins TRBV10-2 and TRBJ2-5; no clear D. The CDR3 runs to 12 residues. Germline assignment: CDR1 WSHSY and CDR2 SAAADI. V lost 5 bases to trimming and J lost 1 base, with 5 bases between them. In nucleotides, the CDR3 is TGCGCCAGCAGTCCGGGCCAAGAGACCCAGTACTTC. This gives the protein CASSPGQETQYF.

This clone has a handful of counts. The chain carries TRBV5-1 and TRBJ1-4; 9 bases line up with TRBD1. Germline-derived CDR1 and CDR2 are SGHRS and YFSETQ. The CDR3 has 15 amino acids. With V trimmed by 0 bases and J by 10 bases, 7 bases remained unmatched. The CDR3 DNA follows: TGCGCCAGCAGCTTGGTGTCTGGACAGGGGAGAAAACTGTTTTTT. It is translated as CASSLVSGQGRKLFF.

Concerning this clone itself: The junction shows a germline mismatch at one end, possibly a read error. Written as DNA, the CDR3 is TGCACCGTTCGACGGGGTTCTAATAAGAAACTGTTTTTT. Its protein is CTVRRGSNKKLFF. V usage is TRBV29-1 and J usage is TRBJ1-4; D not resolved. CDR3 length equals 13 residues. The germline gives CDR1 SQVTM, CDR2 ANQGSEA.